This passage covers 21 T cell receptor beta chains from one sample sequenced in a study of cytomegalovirus exposure and HLA in healthy donors. PCR employed 60 Vbeta and 13 Jbeta primers. Method: immunoSEQ multiplex PCR; TCRdb's copy keeps in-frame clones and lacks some. The sample lists 89,000 or so clones, under 80% occurring once. The sample consisted of PBMCs. The receptors come from a man between 60 and 75 years old in good health and CMV-seronegative.

This chain connects TRBV21-1 to TRBJ1-2; the listed D gene, TRBD1, was not tested against the DNA. TRBV21-1 is described as a pseudogene. This CDR3 has 14 residues. CDR3 nucleotides: TGTGCCAGCAGCAAGGGACAGGTAAACTATGGCTACACCTTC. Translating it yields CASSKGQVNYGYTF.

The chain carries TRBV2 and TRBJ2-7; no firm D call. Trimming took 7 bases from V and 0 from J, leaving 7 bases between them. CDR3 length equals 12 residues. The germline gives CDR1 SNHLY, CDR2 FYNNEI. This CDR3 reads CASNPSSYEQYF. The CDR3 DNA follows: TGTGCCAGCAACCCCAGCTCCTACGAGCAGTACTTC.

This clone was observed a few times. Sequence at one end of the junction differs from germline and may be a read error. The chain employs TRBV7-9 and TRBJ2-7; TRBD1 matches at 7 bases. This CDR3 has 16 amino acids. Germline lookup yields CDR1 SEHNR and CDR2 FQNEAQ (reference sequence). The CDR3 sequence is CSSSLVGSRGLSEQYF. Written as DNA, the CDR3 is TGTTCCAGCAGCTTAGTAGGTTCCAGGGGGTTGTCCGAGCAGTACTTC.

The V call is TRBV2, the J call TRBJ2-3; D remains unclear. Germline values: CDR1 SNHLY, CDR2 FYNNEI. The CDR3 sequence is 11 residues long. V was shortened by 6 bases and J by 2 bases, with 3 bases between the two germline ends. As DNA, the CDR3 is TGTGCCAGCAGCTACACAGATACGCAGTATTTT. Its protein product is CASSYTDTQYF.

This clone was observed a few times. This chain connects TRBV5-1 to TRBJ2-5; TRBD1 aligns across 7 bases. The CDR3 sequence is 16 residues long. Per the germline V gene, CDR1 is SGHRS and CDR2 is YFSETQ. The trim removed 4 bases at V and 1 base at J, leaving 10 bases unmatched. The DNA of the CDR3 is TGCGCCAGCAGCCCTACCGGGACAGTGCTCCAAGAGACCCAGTACTTC. Amino acids: CASSPTGTVLQETQYF.

This chain connects TRBV9 to TRBJ1-4; a weak D match, TRBD1 (5 bases). This CDR3 region has 13 residues. Trimming shortened V by 3 bases and J by 7 bases, and 10 bases separated the two germline ends. CDR1 and CDR2 (germline): SGDLS, YYNGEE. CDR3 bases: TGTGCCAGCAGCGACAGGAACGGTGAAAAACTGTTTTTT. Translating gives CASSDRNGEKLFF.

The chain is built from TRBV7-3 and TRBJ1-1, with D perhaps matching TRBD1 (5 bases). This CDR3 comprises 16 residues. V lost 5 bases and J 5 bases, leaving 21 bases between the germline ends. Germline values: CDR1 SGHTA, CDR2 FQGTGA. In DNA form, the CDR3 reads TGTGCCAGCAGCCGAAACGCCGGCGGGACTGGGACTGAAGCTTTCTTT. Encoded protein: CASSRNAGGTGTEAFF.

This rearrangement joins TRBV29-1 to TRBJ2-3, with D unresolved. CDR1 and CDR2 from the germline V gene are SQVTM and ANQGSEA. The CDR3 sequence is 10 residues long. Between the trimmed V and J ends, which lost 6 bases and 4 bases, there was a span of 5 bases. Here the CDR3 reads CSVQADTQYF. CDR3 DNA sequence: TGCAGCGTGCAGGCAGATACGCAGTATTTT.

This CDR3 reads CAWSHLAGEAGELFF. The CDR3 DNA follows: TGTGCCTGGAGTCATCTAGCGGGGGAGGCCGGGGAGCTGTTTTTT. The V gene is TRBV30, the J gene TRBJ2-2, with 10 bases identical to TRBD2. V was pared by 2 bases and J by 6 bases, with 6 bases of the junction left unmatched. Germline lookup yields CDR1 GTSNPN and CDR2 SVGIG (reference sequence). CDR3 length: 15 amino acids.

The CDR3 DNA reads TGCGCCAGCAGCCCAAGACTGACGAACAAAGCCTACGAGCAGTACTTC. This sequence encodes CASSPRLTNKAYEQYF. The V gene is TRBV4-1, the J gene TRBJ2-5; D call uncertain. The DNA end favors TRBJ2-7, so the J call may be wrong. The V gene's germline CDR1 is MGHRA and CDR2 YSYEKL. The CDR3 has 16 amino acids.

This clone was counted a few times. One end of the junction varies from germline; a read error may be responsible. The chain is built from TRBV2 and TRBJ2-7, with a possible D match to TRBD1 (6 bases). The CDR3 totals 11 residues. Germline CDR1 SNHLY, CDR2 FYNNEI. In DNA, the CDR3 is TGCAGCACAGGGTCAGGTTACGAGCAGTACTTC. This codes for CSTGSGYEQYF.

The chain is built from TRBV4-2 and TRBJ2-7, with 13 bases lining up with TRBD2. CDR3 length: 16 residues. Germline-derived CDR1 and CDR2 are LGHNA and YNFKEQ. V shed 0 bases and J 3 bases; nucleotides not matched to a gene: 2. The CDR3 nucleotides read TGTGCCAGCAGCCAAGAGGGACTAGCGGGGTTCTACGAGCAGTACTTC. It translates to CASSQEGLAGFYEQYF.

V usage is TRBV25-1 and J usage is TRBJ2-7, with 8 bases aligning to TRBD1. Germline CDR1 and CDR2: MGHDK and SYGVNS. V dropped 8 bases and J dropped 2; count of bases not matched to a gene: 11. This CDR3 has 15 amino acids. The CDR3 DNA sequence: TGTGCCAGCCCCGACAGGGGATTCATCCCCTACGAGCAGTACTTC. It is translated as CASPDRGFIPYEQYF.

This clone was recorded a few times. V gene TRBV18 combines with J gene TRBJ1-5, with D possibly matching TRBD1 (6 bases). Trimming removed 6 bases from V and 1 base from J, with 16 bases in between. The CDR3 consists of 16 residues. Looked up from germline, CDR1 is KGHSH and CDR2 is LQKENI. CDR3 protein: CASSIGPGESNQPQHF. The CDR3 nucleotides read TGTGCCAGCTCTATCGGACCAGGGGAAAGCAATCAGCCCCAGCATTTT.

The chain combines TRBV5-4 with TRBJ2-7; a weak D match, TRBD2 (6 bases). The CDR3 has 13 amino acids. Germline V gives CDR1 SGHNT, CDR2 YYREEE (reference sequence). CDR3 bases: TGTGCCAGCAGCAACCTTAGGGACTCCACGTTTGATGTT. The encoded protein is CASSNLRDSTFDV.

The rearrangement links TRBV30 to TRBJ2-7, with D tentatively TRBD1 (6 bases). V lost 3 bases to trimming and J lost 6 bases, with 15 bases between them. The V gene's germline CDR1 is GTSNPN and CDR2 SVGIG (reference sequence). CDR3 length: 13 residues. CDR3: CAWSEGQFSEQYF. The CDR3 DNA reads TGTGCCTGGAGCGAAGGACAGTTCAGCGAGCAGTACTTC.

This clone ranks as medium-sized. The chain carries TRBV6-4 and TRBJ1-2, with a possible D match to TRBD1 (5 bases). Looked up from germline, CDR1 is MRHNA and CDR2 is SNTAGT. The CDR3 runs 15 residues. V lost 0 bases and J lost 0, with 8 bases in between. The CDR3 reads CASSDSETANYGYTF. DNA of the CDR3: TGTGCCAGCAGTGACTCGGAGACAGCTAACTATGGCTACACCTTC.

CDR3 DNA sequence: TGTGCCAGCAGTGAGACAGGGGGCCTTATGGAGACCCAGTACTTC. It yields the protein CASSETGGLMETQYF. The chain is built from TRBV6-1 and TRBJ2-5; TRBD1 aligns across 10 bases. CDR3 length: 15 amino acids. V lost 3 bases, J lost 5 bases, and 6 bases stayed unmatched. The germline V gene encodes CDR1 MNHNS and CDR2 SASEGT.

Of note for this clone: The same CDR3 can be traced to other DNA sequences in this sample. The chain couples TRBV27 to TRBJ2-5; 11 bases fit TRBD1. V was clipped by 6 bases and J by 5 bases; unmatched bases: 8. Germline CDR1 MNHEY, CDR2 SMNVEV (reference sequence). This CDR3 has 15 residues. Written as DNA, the CDR3 is TGTGCCAGCAGCCATAGGGACAGGGGGAGGGAGACCCAGTACTTC. It codes for CASSHRDRGRETQYF.

The CDR3, as DNA: TGTGCCTGGATTAGAGGGACTGAAGCTTTCTTT. Protein: CAWIRGTEAFF. The V gene is TRBV30, the J gene TRBJ1-1; unclear D gene. V lost 4 bases and J lost 5, with 8 bases in between. This CDR3 region has 11 residues. CDR1 GTSNPN and CDR2 SVGIG come from the germline V gene (reference sequence).

The rearrangement links TRBV7-8 to TRBJ2-2; 9 bases line up with TRBD2. The CDR3 loop spans 18 amino acids. The V gene end was trimmed by 1 base and the J gene end by 4 bases; junction bases not matched to a gene: 10. Germline V CDR1 and CDR2: SGHVS, FQNEAQ. As DNA, the CDR3 is TGTGCCAGCAGCTTAGGCCCCTTAGCGGGGGCCTCCACCGGGGAGCTGTTTTTT. Translation: CASSLGPLAGASTGELFF.